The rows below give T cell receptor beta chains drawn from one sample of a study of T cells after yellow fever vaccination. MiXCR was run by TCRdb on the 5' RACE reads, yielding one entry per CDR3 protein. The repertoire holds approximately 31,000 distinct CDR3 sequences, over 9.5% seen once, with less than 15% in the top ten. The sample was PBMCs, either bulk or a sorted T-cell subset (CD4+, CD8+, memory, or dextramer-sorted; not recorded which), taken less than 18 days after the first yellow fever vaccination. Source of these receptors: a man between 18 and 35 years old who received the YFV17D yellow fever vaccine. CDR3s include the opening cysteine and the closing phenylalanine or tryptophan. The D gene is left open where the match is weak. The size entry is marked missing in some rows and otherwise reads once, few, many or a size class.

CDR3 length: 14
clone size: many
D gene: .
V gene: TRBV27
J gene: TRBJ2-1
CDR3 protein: CASSWWTGYNEQFF
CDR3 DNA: TGTGCCAGCAGCTGGTGGACGGGCTACAATGAGCAGTTCTTC

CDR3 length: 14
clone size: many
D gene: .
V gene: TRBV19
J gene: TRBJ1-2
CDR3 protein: CASSLADHNYGYTF
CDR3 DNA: TGTGCCAGTAGTCTCGCGGATCACAACTATGGCTACACCTTC

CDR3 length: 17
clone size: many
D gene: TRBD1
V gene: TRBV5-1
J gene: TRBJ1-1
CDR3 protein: CASSSLGQGASGTEAFF
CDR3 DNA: TGCGCCAGCAGCTCCCTGGGACAGGGGGCGTCTGGCACTGAAGCTTTCTTT

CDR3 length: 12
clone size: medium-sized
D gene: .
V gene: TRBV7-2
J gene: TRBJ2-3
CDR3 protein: CASSFLRDTQYF
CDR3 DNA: TGTGCCAGCAGCTTCCTAAGAGATACGCAGTATTTT

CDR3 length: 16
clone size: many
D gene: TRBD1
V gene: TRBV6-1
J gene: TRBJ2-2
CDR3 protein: CASTDRGLLNTGELFF
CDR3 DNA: TGTGCCAGCACCGACAGGGGACTTCTGAACACCGGGGAGCTGTTTTTT

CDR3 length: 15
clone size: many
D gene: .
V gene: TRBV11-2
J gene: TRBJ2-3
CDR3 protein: CASSLLGASTDTQYF
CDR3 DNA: TGTGCCAGCAGCTTGTTGGGGGCGTCCACAGATACGCAGTATTTT

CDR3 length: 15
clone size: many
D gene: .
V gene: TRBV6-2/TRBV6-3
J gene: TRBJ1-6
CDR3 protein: CASSYIGVGNSPLHF
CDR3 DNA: TGTGCCAGCAGTTACATCGGGGTGGGGAATTCACCCCTCCACTTT

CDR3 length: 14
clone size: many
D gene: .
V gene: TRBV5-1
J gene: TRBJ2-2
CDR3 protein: CASMVATNTGELFF
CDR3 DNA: TGCGCCAGCATGGTGGCGACGAACACCGGGGAGCTGTTTTTT

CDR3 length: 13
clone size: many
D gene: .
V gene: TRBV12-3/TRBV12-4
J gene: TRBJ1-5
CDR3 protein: CASRRRQDQPQHF
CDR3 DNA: TGTGCCAGCAGGCGCCGACAGGATCAGCCCCAGCATTTT

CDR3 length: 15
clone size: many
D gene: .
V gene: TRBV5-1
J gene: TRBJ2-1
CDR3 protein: CASSFDGSPYNEQFF
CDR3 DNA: TGCGCCAGCAGCTTTGACGGGTCCCCCTACAATGAGCAGTTCTTC

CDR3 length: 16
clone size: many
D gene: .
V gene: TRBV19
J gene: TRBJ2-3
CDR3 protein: CASSVGSYRGPDTQYF
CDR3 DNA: TGTGCCAGTAGTGTCGGCAGTTATAGGGGCCCAGATACGCAGTATTTT

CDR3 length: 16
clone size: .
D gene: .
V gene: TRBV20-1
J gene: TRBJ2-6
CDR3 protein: CSARDEGASGANVLTF
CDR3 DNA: TGCAGTGCTAGAGATGAGGGCGCCTCTGGGGCCAACGTCCTGACTTTC

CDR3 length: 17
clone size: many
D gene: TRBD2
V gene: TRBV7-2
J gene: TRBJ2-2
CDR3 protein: CASSPRTRGSGTGELFF
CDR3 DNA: TGTGCCAGCAGCCCCAGGACTAGAGGTTCGGGCACCGGGGAGCTGTTTTTT

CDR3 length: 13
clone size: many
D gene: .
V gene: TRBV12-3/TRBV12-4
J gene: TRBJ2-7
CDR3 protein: CASTLGGRSEQYF
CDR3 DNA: TGTGCCAGCACCCTCGGGGGTCGTTCCGAGCAGTACTTC

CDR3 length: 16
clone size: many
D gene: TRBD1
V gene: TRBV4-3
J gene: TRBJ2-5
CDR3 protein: CASSQAEGGWVETQYF
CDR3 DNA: TGCGCCAGCAGCCAAGCGGAAGGGGGCTGGGTAGAGACCCAGTACTTC

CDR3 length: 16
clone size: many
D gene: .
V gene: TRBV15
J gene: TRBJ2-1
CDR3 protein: CATSSGTSGSYNEQFF
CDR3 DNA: TGTGCCACCAGCAGCGGGACCTCCGGCTCCTACAATGAGCAGTTCTTC

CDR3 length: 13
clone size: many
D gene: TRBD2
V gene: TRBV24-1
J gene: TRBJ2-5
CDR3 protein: CATSPSGVETQYF
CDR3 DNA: TGTGCCACCAGTCCTAGCGGGGTAGAGACCCAGTACTTC

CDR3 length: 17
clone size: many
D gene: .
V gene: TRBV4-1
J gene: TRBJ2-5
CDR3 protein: CASSQDTGTLLKETQYF
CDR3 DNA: TGCGCCAGCAGCCAAGATACGGGGACCCTATTGAAGGAGACCCAGTACTTC

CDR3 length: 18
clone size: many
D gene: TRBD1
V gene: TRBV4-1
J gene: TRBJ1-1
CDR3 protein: CASSQDATGGDLYTEAFF
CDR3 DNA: TGCGCCAGCAGCCAAGATGCGACAGGGGGCGATTTGTACACTGAAGCTTTCTTT

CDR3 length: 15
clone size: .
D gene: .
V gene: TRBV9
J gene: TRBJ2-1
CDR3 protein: CASSVVGSVYNEQFF
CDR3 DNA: TGTGCCAGCAGCGTAGTGGGGTCTGTCTACAATGAGCAGTTCTTC

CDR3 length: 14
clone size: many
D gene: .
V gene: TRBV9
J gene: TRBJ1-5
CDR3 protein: CASSALADDQPQHF
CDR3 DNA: TGTGCCAGCAGCGCTTTGGCAGACGATCAGCCCCAGCATTTT

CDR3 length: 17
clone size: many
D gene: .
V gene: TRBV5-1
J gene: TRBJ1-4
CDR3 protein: CASSLAEGVRTHEKLFF
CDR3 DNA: TGCGCCAGCAGCTTGGCCGAAGGTGTCAGAACTCATGAAAAACTGTTTTTT

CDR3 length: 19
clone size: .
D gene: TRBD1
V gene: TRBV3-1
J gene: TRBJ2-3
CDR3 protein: CAFSTDRVSQSHDADTQYF
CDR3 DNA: TGTGCCTTCAGCACTGACAGGGTCTCTCAAAGCCACGATGCCGATACGCAGTATTTT

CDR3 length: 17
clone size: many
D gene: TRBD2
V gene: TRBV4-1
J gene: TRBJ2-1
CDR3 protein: CASSQGEAGGLYNEQFF
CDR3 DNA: TGCGCCAGCAGCCAAGGGGAAGCGGGGGGGCTTTACAATGAGCAGTTCTTC

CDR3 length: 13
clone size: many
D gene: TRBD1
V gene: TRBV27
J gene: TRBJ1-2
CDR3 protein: CASSLSTGGGYTF
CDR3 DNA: TGTGCCAGCAGTTTATCGACAGGGGGCGGCTACACCTTC

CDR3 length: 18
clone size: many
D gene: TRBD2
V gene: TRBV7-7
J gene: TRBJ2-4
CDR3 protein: CASRSTSGGAWTKNIQYF
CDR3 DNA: TGTGCTAGCAGGTCCACTAGCGGGGGGGCCTGGACCAAAAACATTCAGTACTTC